This TCR beta chain was sequenced for a study of OX40 agonist ivuxolimab in advanced cancers. Study information: Cancers in dose escalation were hepatocellular, melanoma, renal cell and head and neck. The study's findings and limits: It was also the case that some nonresponders had low normalized T-cell clonal expansion.

Systemic immunosuppression or autoimmune disease history was grounds to exclude patients. Sampling times: baseline, cycle 4 day 1, cycle 7 day 1. The protocol was immunoSEQ multiplex PCR, while the TCRdb copy is restricted to in-frame clones and leaves out a portion. The repertoire includes 70,000 to 80,000 clones, around 83% of them detected once, and roughly a sixth sits in the top ten. On this clone itself: Its specificity is unknown.

Germline CDR1 and CDR2: SGHRS and YFSETQ. The V and J ends lost 4 bases and 5 bases, in that order; junction bases with no gene match: 9. This CDR3 spans 16 amino acids. The source was CD4+ or CD8+ T cells sorted from blood, collected in a trial of the OX40 agonist ivuxolimab. The source is an adult with an advanced solid tumor such as melanoma, head and neck, liver or kidney cancer. This chain links TRBV5-1 with TRBJ1-1, with TRBD1 matching over 12 bases. The CDR3 protein is CASSQPGTGGPTEAFF. In nucleotides, the CDR3 is TGCGCCAGCAGCCAGCCCGGGACAGGGGGCCCGACTGAAGCTTTCTTT. The entire variable domain, with the rest obtained from reference TRBV5-1 and TRBJ1-1, is as follows: KAGVTQTPRYLIKTRGQQVTLSCSPISGHRSVSWYQQTPGQGLQFLFEYFSETQRNKGNFPGRFSGRQFSNSRSEMNVSTLELGDSALYLCASSQPGTGGPTEAFFGQGTRLTVV.